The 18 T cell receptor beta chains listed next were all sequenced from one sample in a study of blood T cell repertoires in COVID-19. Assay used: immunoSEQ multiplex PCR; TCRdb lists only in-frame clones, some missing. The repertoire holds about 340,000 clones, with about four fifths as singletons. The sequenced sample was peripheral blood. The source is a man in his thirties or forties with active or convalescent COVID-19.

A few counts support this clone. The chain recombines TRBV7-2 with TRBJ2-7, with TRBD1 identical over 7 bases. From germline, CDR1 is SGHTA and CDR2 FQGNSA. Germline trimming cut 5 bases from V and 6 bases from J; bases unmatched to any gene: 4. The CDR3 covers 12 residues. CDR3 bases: TGTGCCAGCAGCCCGACAGGGTTCGAGCAGTACTTC. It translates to CASSPTGFEQYF.

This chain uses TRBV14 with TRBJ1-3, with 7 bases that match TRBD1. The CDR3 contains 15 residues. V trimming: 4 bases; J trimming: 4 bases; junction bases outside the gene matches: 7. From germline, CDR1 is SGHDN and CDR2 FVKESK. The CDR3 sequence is CASSPAGTAGNTIYF. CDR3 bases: TGTGCCAGCAGCCCCGCCGGGACAGCCGGAAACACCATATATTTT.

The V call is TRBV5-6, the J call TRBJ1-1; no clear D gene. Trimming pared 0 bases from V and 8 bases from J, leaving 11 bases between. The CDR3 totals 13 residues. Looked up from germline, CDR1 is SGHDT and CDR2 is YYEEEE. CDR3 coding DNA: TGTGCCAGCAGCTTGGACATCCACGGGGAAGCTTTCTTT. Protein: CASSLDIHGEAFF.

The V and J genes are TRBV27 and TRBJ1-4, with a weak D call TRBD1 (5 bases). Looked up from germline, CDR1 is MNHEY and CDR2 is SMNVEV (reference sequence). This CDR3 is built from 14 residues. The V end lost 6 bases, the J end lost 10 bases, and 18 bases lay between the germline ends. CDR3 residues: CASRHRGYSGKLFF. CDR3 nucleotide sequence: TGTGCCAGCAGACACCGGGGGTACAGCGGAAAACTGTTTTTT.

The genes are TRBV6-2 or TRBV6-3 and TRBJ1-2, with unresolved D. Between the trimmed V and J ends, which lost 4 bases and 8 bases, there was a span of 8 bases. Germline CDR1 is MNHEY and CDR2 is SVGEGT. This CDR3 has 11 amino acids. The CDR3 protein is CASSSSGGYTF. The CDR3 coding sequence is TGTGCCAGCAGTTCGTCGGGGGGCTACACCTTC.

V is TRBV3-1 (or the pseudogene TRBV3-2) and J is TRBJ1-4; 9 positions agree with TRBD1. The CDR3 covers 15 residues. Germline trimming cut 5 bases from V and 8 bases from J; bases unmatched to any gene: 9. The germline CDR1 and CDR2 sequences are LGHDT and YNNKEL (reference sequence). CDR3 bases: TGTGCCAGCAGCTCCCCCGGGACAGGGATAGAAAAACTGTTTTTT. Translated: CASSSPGTGIEKLFF.

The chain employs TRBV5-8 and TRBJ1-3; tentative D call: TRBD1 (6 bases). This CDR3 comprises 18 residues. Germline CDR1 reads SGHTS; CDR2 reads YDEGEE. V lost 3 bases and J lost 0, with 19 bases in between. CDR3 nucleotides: TGTGCCAGCAGCTCCGGCCCGACAGGCGGACTCTCTGGAAACACCATATATTTT. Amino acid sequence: CASSSGPTGGLSGNTIYF.

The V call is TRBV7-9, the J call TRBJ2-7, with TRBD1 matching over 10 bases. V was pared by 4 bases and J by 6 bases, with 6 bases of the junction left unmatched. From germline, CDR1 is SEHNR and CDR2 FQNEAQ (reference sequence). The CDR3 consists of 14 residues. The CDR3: CASSSPGQGTEQYF. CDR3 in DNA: TGTGCCAGCAGCTCACCGGGACAGGGGACCGAGCAGTACTTC.

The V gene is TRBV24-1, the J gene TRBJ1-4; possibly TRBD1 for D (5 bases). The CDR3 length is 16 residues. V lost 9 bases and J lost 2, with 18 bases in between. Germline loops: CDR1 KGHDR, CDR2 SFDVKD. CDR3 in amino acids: CATPWGKRGTNEKLFF. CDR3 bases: TGTGCCACCCCATGGGGGAAGCGGGGCACTAATGAAAAACTGTTTTTT.

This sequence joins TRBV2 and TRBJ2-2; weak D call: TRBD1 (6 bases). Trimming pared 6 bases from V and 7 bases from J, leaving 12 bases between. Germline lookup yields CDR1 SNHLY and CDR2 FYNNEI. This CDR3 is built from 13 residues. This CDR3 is CASRGARGGELFF. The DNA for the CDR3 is TGTGCCAGCAGGGGGGCTAGAGGCGGGGAGCTGTTTTTT.

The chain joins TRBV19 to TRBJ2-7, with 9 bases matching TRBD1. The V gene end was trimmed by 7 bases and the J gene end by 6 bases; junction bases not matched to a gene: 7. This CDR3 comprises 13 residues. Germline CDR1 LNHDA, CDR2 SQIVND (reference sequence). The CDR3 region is CASIDRQGVEQYF. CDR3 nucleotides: TGTGCCAGTATCGATAGACAGGGGGTCGAGCAGTACTTC.

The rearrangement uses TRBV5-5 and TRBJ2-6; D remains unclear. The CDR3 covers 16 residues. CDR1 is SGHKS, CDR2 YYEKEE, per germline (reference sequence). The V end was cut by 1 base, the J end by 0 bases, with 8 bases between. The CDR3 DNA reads TGTGCCAGCAGCTTGTCGATAGACTCTGGGGCCAACGTCCTGACTTTC. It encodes CASSLSIDSGANVLTF.

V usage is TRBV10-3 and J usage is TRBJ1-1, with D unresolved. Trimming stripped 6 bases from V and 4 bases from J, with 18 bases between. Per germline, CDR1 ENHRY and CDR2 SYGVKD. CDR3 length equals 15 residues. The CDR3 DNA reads TGTGCCATCAGGTATACGACTAAGCAGACCACTGAAGCTTTCTTT. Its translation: CAIRYTTKQTTEAFF.

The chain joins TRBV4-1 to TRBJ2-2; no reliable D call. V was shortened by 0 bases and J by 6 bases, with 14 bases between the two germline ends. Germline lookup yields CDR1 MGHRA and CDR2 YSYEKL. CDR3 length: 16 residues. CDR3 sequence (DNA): TGCGCCAGCAGCCAAGATGTGTCCCACCGGTCCGGGGAGCTGTTTTTT. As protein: CASSQDVSHRSGELFF.

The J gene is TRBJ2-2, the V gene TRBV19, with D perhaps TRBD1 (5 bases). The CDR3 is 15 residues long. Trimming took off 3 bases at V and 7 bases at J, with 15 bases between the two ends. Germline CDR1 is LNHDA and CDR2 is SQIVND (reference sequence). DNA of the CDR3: TGTGCCAGTAGTATTGGGGCAGGGTATTTCGGGGAGCTGTTTTTT. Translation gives CASSIGAGYFGELFF.

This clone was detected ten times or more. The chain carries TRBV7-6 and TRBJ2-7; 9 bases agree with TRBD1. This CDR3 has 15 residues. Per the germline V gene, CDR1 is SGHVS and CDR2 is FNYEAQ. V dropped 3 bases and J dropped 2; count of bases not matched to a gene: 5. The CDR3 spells CASSLRGQGTYEQYF. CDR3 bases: TGTGCCAGCAGCTTGAGGGGACAGGGCACCTACGAGCAGTACTTC.

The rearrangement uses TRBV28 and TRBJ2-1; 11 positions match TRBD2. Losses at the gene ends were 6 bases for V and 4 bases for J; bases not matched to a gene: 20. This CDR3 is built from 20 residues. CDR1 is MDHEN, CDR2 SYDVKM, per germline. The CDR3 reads CASRPSAVKASGRPYNEQFF. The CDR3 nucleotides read TGTGCCAGCAGGCCCAGTGCCGTTAAAGCTAGCGGGAGGCCGTACAATGAGCAGTTCTTC.

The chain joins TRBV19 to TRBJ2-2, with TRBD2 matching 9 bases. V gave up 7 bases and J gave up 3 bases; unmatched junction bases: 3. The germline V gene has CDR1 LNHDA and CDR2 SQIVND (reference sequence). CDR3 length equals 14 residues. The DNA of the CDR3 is TGTGCCAGTAAATTAGCGGGGGACACCGGGGAGCTGTTTTTT. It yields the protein CASKLAGDTGELFF.